The next 28 T cell receptor beta chains were all read from a single sample in a study of T cell responses to AZD1222 COVID-19 vaccine (dated by TCRdb to the early 2020s). The intended sense of this specimen's time point label: baseline before first vaccination. The method behind the library was the immunoSEQ multiplex PCR assay. TCRdb took this table from immuneACCESS and kept in-frame rearrangements with V and J called. Such tables lack part of the clones; where checked against another copy, unresolved V genes explain under half of the gap, and the rest is unexplained. This sample has 150,000 to 200,000 clones in its table, and 85% to 95% of those were observed once. The ten largest clones capture over 0.7% of the sample. This specimen was peripheral blood, taken on day 0 of AZD1222 vaccination. All receptors derive from an adult in good health.

The chain employs TRBV11-2 and TRBJ2-1, with D possibly being TRBD1 or TRBD2 (6 bases each). Trimming shortened V by 2 bases and J by 10 bases, and 15 bases separated the two germline ends. The length of the CDR3 is 14 residues. Germline CDR1 SGHAT, CDR2 FQNNGV. Here the CDR3 DNA reads TGTGCCAGCAGCTTAAGTGGGGGGCAGAGGGAGCAGTTCTTC. Translated, it gives CASSLSGGQREQFF.

This clone has just one count. The genes are TRBV2 and TRBJ1-5, with D hard to call. Germline CDR1 SNHLY, CDR2 FYNNEI. The CDR3 has 13 residues. Trimming took 6 bases from V and 5 from J, leaving 11 bases between them. CDR3 region: CASRPRSDQPQHF. CDR3 nucleotides: TGTGCCAGCAGGCCCAGGTCAGATCAGCCCCAGCATTTT.

The chain uses TRBV9 and TRBJ2-1, with 8 nucleotides matching TRBD1. V gave up 3 bases and J gave up 1 base; unmatched junction bases: 6. Looked up from germline, CDR1 is SGDLS and CDR2 is YYNGEE. This CDR3 has 16 amino acids. CDR3 bases: TGTGCCAGCAGCGCACGGACAGGGCTTTCCTACAATGAGCAGTTCTTC. This translates into CASSARTGLSYNEQFF.

The chain employs TRBV14 and TRBJ2-7; 8 positions agree with TRBD2. Unmatched junction bases numbered 3, after V lost 2 bases and J lost 0 bases. Germline CDR1 reads SGHDN; CDR2 reads FVKESK. The CDR3 consists of 15 residues. The CDR3: CASSQYGGGSYEQYF. CDR3 DNA: TGTGCCAGCAGCCAATACGGGGGGGGCTCCTACGAGCAGTACTTC.

In regard to this clone: Relative to the germline gene, one junction end is altered; a read error may explain this. J is TRBJ2-1 and V is TRBV7-9; D uncertain. CDR1 and CDR2 (germline): SEHNR, FQNEAQ (reference sequence). This CDR3 is built from 11 residues. CDR3 residues: CASSFYDEQFF. The CDR3 DNA is TGTGCCAGCAGCTTCTACGATGAGCAGTTCTTC.

V gene TRBV13 combines with J gene TRBJ2-1; D might be TRBD1 or TRBD2, each matching 5 bases. The V end was cut by 4 bases, the J end by 7 bases, with 8 bases between. CDR1 and CDR2 (germline): PRHDT, FYEKMQ (reference sequence). The CDR3 covers 12 residues. As DNA, the CDR3 is TGTGCCAGCAGCTCCGAGGGGAATGAGCAGTTCTTC. It encodes CASSSEGNEQFF. The whole variable domain, remainder taken from reference TRBV13 and TRBJ2-1, is AAGVIQSPRHLIKEKRETATLKCYPIPRHDTVYWYQQGPGQDPQFLISFYEKMQSDKGSIPDRFSAQQFSDYHSELNMSSLELGDSALYFCASSSEGNEQFFGPGTRLTVL.

The sample holds a few counts of this clone. This chain uses TRBV6-5 with TRBJ1-5; 8 bases line up with TRBD1. V dropped 5 bases and J dropped 8; count of bases not matched to a gene: 5. The CDR3 is made up of 13 amino acids. Germline assignment: CDR1 MNHEY and CDR2 SVGAGI. CDR3 protein: CASSTGQGKPQHF. The DNA for the CDR3 is TGTGCCAGCAGTACCGGACAGGGTAAGCCCCAGCATTTT.

This clone came up once. The chain joins TRBV7-2 to TRBJ1-2, with D unclear. V was cut by 1 base and J by 2 bases, with 11 bases left in between. The CDR3 spans 15 residues. The V gene's germline CDR1 is SGHTA and CDR2 FQGNSA. CDR3 nucleotide sequence: TGTGCCAGCAGCTTAGTTCCAGGCGCCAACTATGGCTACACCTTC. As protein: CASSLVPGANYGYTF. The entire variable domain, with the rest obtained from reference TRBV7-2 and TRBJ1-2, is as follows: GAGVSQSPSNKVTEKGKDVELRCDPISGHTALYWYRQSLGQGLEFLIYFQGNSAPDKSGLPSDRFSAERTGGSVSTLTIQRTQQEDSAVYLCASSLVPGANYGYTFGSGTRLTVV.

This chain joins TRBV11-2 and TRBJ2-2, with D possibly being TRBD2 (6 bases). Trimming removed 7 bases from V and 1 base from J, with 13 bases in between. In germline, CDR1 is SGHAT, CDR2 FQNNGV. The CDR3 runs 15 residues. DNA of the CDR3: TGTGCCAGCACCGGAGGGGCCGGGAACACCGGGGAGCTGTTTTTT. This encodes CASTGGAGNTGELFF.

This clone was seen once. The V and J genes are TRBV6-4 and TRBJ1-5; D may be TRBD1 (5 bases). V gave up 3 bases and J gave up 5 bases, with 8 bases separating them. The length of the CDR3 is 13 residues. Germline assignment: CDR1 MRHNA and CDR2 SNTAGT. In nucleotides, the CDR3 is TGTGCCAGCAGTGAAGGCAGGGATCAGCCCCAGCATTTT. It translates to CASSEGRDQPQHF.

The CDR3 reads CASSYQGFLYNEQFF. The CDR3 DNA reads as TGTGCCAGCAGTTACCAGGGGTTCCTTTACAATGAGCAGTTCTTC. This rearrangement joins TRBV28 to TRBJ2-1; maybe TRBD1 (6 bases). Germline-derived CDR1 and CDR2 are MDHEN and SYDVKM. The CDR3 runs to 15 residues. With 4 bases removed from V and 4 bases from J, the gap between germline ends came to 14 bases.

CDR3 nucleotide sequence: TGTGCCAGCAGCCAAGGACAGGCGGGGGAAGCTTTCTTT. Amino acid sequence: CASSQGQAGEAFF. The gene calls are TRBV5-6 and TRBJ1-1; 7 bases are a match to TRBD1. V lost 4 bases and J lost 8; bases outside the gene matches: 8. Germline CDR1 SGHDT, CDR2 YYEEEE. The CDR3 is made up of 13 amino acids.

This rearrangement joins TRBV9 to TRBJ2-7; TRBD1 aligns across 8 bases. V lost 4 bases, J lost 3 bases, and 6 bases stayed unmatched. Germline loops: CDR1 SGDLS, CDR2 YYNGEE. The CDR3 loop spans 14 amino acids. The CDR3: CASSRTGNGYEQYF. CDR3 DNA sequence: TGTGCCAGCAGCAGGACAGGGAACGGCTACGAGCAGTACTTC.

This clone has a single count. The chain carries TRBV20-1 and TRBJ1-5, with D unresolved. The ends were cut back, 3 bases at V and 1 base at J, with 13 bases in the middle. CDR3 length equals 15 residues. CDR1 and CDR2 (germline): DFQATT, SNEGSKA (reference sequence). CDR3 nucleotides: TGCAGTGCTAGTAGCGGGGAGGCGAGCAATCAGCCCCAGCATTTT. As protein: CSASSGEASNQPQHF.

This clone occurred once. This chain links TRBV3-1 (or the pseudogene TRBV3-2) with TRBJ1-2, with D maybe TRBD1 (5 bases). This CDR3 is 18 amino acids long. Germline CDR1 and CDR2: LGHDT and YNNKEL (reference sequence). V lost 1 base to trimming and J lost 4 bases, with 22 bases between them. The chain's CDR3 is CASSQVGNGGANRYGYTF. The CDR3 region has the DNA TGTGCCAGCAGCCAAGTGGGAAACGGAGGGGCGAATCGCTATGGCTACACCTTC.

The chain joins TRBV5-4 to TRBJ1-2, with TRBD1 identical over 7 bases. Germline CDR1 SGHNT, CDR2 YYREEE (reference sequence). This CDR3 region has 14 residues. Unmatched junction bases numbered 5, after V lost 0 bases and J lost 6 bases. The CDR3 DNA sequence: TGTGCCAGCAGCTTGGTTAAGGGGGCGGATGGCTACACCTTC. Translating it yields CASSLVKGADGYTF.

The V gene is TRBV3-1 (or the pseudogene TRBV3-2), the J gene TRBJ2-1; 12 nucleotides agree with TRBD2. The CDR3 runs 15 residues. V dropped 4 bases and J dropped 5; count of bases not matched to a gene: 3. Germline V gene sequence: CDR1 LGHDT, CDR2 YNNKEL (reference sequence). This chain's CDR3 is CASSPTSGGHNEQFF. CDR3 bases: TGTGCCAGCAGCCCTACTAGCGGGGGGCACAATGAGCAGTTCTTC.

V usage is TRBV5-6 and J usage is TRBJ1-2; no clear D. CDR1 is SGHDT and CDR2 is YYEEEE in the germline V gene. This CDR3 region has 12 residues. CDR3 nucleotides: TGTGCAAGCTCGAGTCTTAACTATGGCTACACCTTC. Translation: CASSSLNYGYTF.

A single count supports this clone. CDR3 DNA sequence: TGTGCCTGGAGTGTACCCCGGACAGGGAGCTATGGCTACACCTTC. Amino acids: CAWSVPRTGSYGYTF. This chain connects TRBV30 to TRBJ1-2, with TRBD1 identical over 8 bases. Trimming removed 0 bases from V and 4 bases from J; junction bases left unmatched: 7. The germline gives CDR1 GTSNPN, CDR2 SVGIG (reference sequence). This CDR3 has 15 residues. Filled out from reference TRBV30 and TRBJ1-2, the complete variable domain reads SQTIHQWPATLVQPVGSPLSLECTVEGTSNPNLYWYRQAAGRGLQLLFYSVGIGQISSEVPQNLSASRPQDRQFILSSKKLLLSDSGFYLCAWSVPRTGSYGYTFGSGTRLTVV.

The CDR3 DNA reads TGCAGTGCTAGAGATCTGCGGGGCTACACCTTC. It is translated as CSARDLRGYTF. This chain joins TRBV20-1 and TRBJ1-2, with D hard to call. CDR3 length equals 11 residues. The germline V gene encodes CDR1 DFQATT and CDR2 SNEGSKA (reference sequence). Trimming stripped 0 bases from V and 8 bases from J, with 7 bases between.

The rearrangement links TRBV30 to TRBJ1-1, with a tentative D call TRBD1 (6 bases). Germline V lookup: CDR1 GTSNPN, CDR2 SVGIG (reference sequence). Trimming took off 8 bases at V and 5 bases at J, with 15 bases between the two ends. The CDR3 has 12 amino acids. The CDR3 loop is CALAGVGTEAFF. CDR3 bases: TGTGCCCTCGCAGGGGTGGGGACTGAAGCTTTCTTT.

This chain connects TRBV6-5 to TRBJ2-7; a weak D match, TRBD1 (5 bases). CDR1 and CDR2 from the germline V gene are MNHEY and SVGAGI. CDR3 length: 13 amino acids. V was shortened by 6 bases and J by 3 bases, with 12 bases between the two germline ends. The CDR3 loop is CASSRDRGYEQYF. For the CDR3, the DNA is TGTGCCAGCAGCAGAGACAGAGGCTACGAGCAGTACTTC.

The chain employs TRBV5-1 and TRBJ2-5, with D perhaps TRBD1 or TRBD2 (6 bases each). CDR3 length: 15 residues. V lost 2 bases, J lost 1 base, and 12 bases lay in between. Germline V gene sequence: CDR1 SGHRS, CDR2 YFSETQ. In DNA form, the CDR3 reads TGCGCCAGCAGCTTTTTACCGGGGGCCCAAGAGACCCAGTACTTC. Amino acids: CASSFLPGAQETQYF.

The CDR3 nucleotides read TGCAGTGCTAGTGGTGGGGGGCAGAACAATGAGCAGTTCTTC. Protein product: CSASGGGQNNEQFF. The chain links TRBV20-1 to TRBJ2-1; TRBD1 or TRBD2 may be the D gene (6 bases each). The germline V and J ends were trimmed by 3 bases and 5 bases, with 14 bases remaining between them. Germline V lookup: CDR1 DFQATT, CDR2 SNEGSKA (reference sequence). The CDR3 length is 14 residues.

The V gene is TRBV5-1, the J gene TRBJ1-2, with 7 bases lining up with TRBD1. CDR3 length: 15 residues. CDR1 SGHRS and CDR2 YFSETQ come from the germline V gene. V dropped 2 bases and J dropped 2; count of bases not matched to a gene: 6. The CDR3 DNA is TGCGCCAGCAGCTTTGACCACAGGGGAAACTATGGCTACACCTTC. It yields the protein CASSFDHRGNYGYTF.

The rearrangement joins TRBV27 to TRBJ1-1; D gene ambiguous. V lost 8 bases, J lost 0 bases, and 13 bases lay in between. The CDR3 has 14 residues. Germline V gives CDR1 MNHEY, CDR2 SMNVEV (reference sequence). CDR3: CASGSHRLNTEAFF. CDR3 nucleotide sequence: TGTGCCAGCGGCTCACACCGGCTGAACACTGAAGCTTTCTTT.

The V call is TRBV11-2, the J call TRBJ1-2, with D unclear. The ends were cut back, 4 bases at V and 8 bases at J, with 11 bases in the middle. This CDR3 region has 12 residues. Germline-derived CDR1 and CDR2 are SGHAT and FQNNGV. The CDR3 spells CASSSYMGGYTF. CDR3 coding DNA: TGTGCCAGCAGCTCCTATATGGGGGGCTACACCTTC.

V gene TRBV5-1 combines with J gene TRBJ1-1, with D perhaps TRBD1 (5 bases). V was shortened by 2 bases and J by 3 bases, with 11 bases between the two germline ends. Germline values: CDR1 SGHRS, CDR2 YFSETQ. CDR3 length: 14 residues. The CDR3 DNA is TGCGCCAGCAGCTTTAGGTGGGGGGACACTGAAGCTTTCTTT. It translates to CASSFRWGDTEAFF.